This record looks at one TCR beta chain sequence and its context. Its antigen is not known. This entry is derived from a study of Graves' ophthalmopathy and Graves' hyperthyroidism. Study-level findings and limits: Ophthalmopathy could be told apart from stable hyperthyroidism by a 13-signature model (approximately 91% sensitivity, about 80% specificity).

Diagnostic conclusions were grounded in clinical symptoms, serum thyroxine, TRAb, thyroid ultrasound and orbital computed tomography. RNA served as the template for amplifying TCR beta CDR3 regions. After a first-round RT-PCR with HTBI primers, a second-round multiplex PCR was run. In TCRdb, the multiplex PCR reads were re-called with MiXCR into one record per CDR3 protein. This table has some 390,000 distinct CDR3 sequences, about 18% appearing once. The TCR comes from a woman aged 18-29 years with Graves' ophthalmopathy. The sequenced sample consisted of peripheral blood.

The CDR3 spells CASSKVEAFF. The CDR3 coding sequence is TGTGCTTCGAGTAAGGTTGAAGCTTTCTTT. This chain joins TRBV6-1 and TRBJ1-1; D remains ambiguous. This CDR3 spans 10 amino acids. Looked up from germline, CDR1 is MNHNS and CDR2 is SASEGT.